These 31 T cell receptor beta chains were all obtained from the same sample, sequenced in a study of molecular identifiers for immune sequencing clone quantification. TCRdb reanalysed the PCR reads using MiXCR and keeps one entry per CDR3 protein. The table records around 300,000 distinct CDR3 sequences, roughly 24% of them present only once. Sequences were obtained from naive CD8+ T cells from blood, with Jurkat cell RNA spiked in. Subset described: FACS-sorted CD8+CD4-CCR7+CD45RA+ naive T cells. These receptors came from a human donor in good health. Some libraries in this study had Jurkat cell RNA spiked in.

This clonotype was observed many times. V is TRBV5-1 and J is TRBJ2-1, with 7 bases that match TRBD1. The CDR3 extends over 15 amino acids. J was trimmed by 2 bases and V by 1 base; bases with no gene match: 3. Germline V CDR1 and CDR2: SGHRS, YFSETQ. The CDR3 DNA sequence: TGCGCCAGCAGCTTGCCGGACAGGACCTACAATGAGCAGTTCTTC. It is translated as CASSLPDRTYNEQFF.

This clonotype was found a few times. V is TRBV25-1 and J is TRBJ2-1; 14 nucleotides agree with TRBD2. Trimming cost V 7 bases and J 4 bases; bases outside gene matches: 6. Germline V CDR1 and CDR2: MGHDK, SYGVNS. This CDR3 is built from 16 residues. The CDR3 sequence is CASTIGLAGGYNEQFF. The CDR3 nucleotides are TGTGCCAGCACCATCGGACTAGCGGGGGGATACAATGAGCAGTTCTTC. The full variable domain, its missing parts supplied by reference TRBV25-1 and TRBJ2-1, is EADIYQTPRYLVIGTGKKITLECSQTMGHDKMYWYQQDPGMELHLIHYSYGVNSTEKGDLSSESTVSRIRTEHFPLTLESARPSHTSQYLCASTIGLAGGYNEQFFGPGTRLTVL.

To note about this clonotype: Just one base apart from a much larger clone, this may be a read error. The J gene is TRBJ2-1, the V gene TRBV12-3 or TRBV12-4; 12 bases are a match to TRBD2. The CDR3 covers 19 residues. The CDR3 is CASSIAPGTSGPRNNAQFF. CDR3 nucleotides: TGTGCCAGCAGTATAGCGCCCGGGACTAGCGGGCCGAGAAACAATGCGCAGTTCTTC.

This sequence joins TRBV5-5 and TRBJ2-4; TRBD2 might be the D (5 bases). The CDR3 runs to 15 residues. The V end lost 4 bases, the J end lost 7 bases, and 18 bases lay between the germline ends. Per germline, CDR1 SGHKS and CDR2 YYEKEE (reference sequence). CDR3 nucleotide sequence: TGTGCCAGCAGCCTGCACGGAGGCCTAGCTAACATTCAGTACTTC. It is translated as CASSLHGGLANIQYF.

Notes on this clonotype: A clone one base away is much larger, so this may be a read error. The chain combines TRBV7-9 with TRBJ1-5; a possible D gene is TRBD1 (5 bases). The CDR3 spans 14 residues. Germline CDR1 is SEHNR and CDR2 is FQNEAQ (reference sequence). The CDR3 DNA reads as TGTGCCAGCAGCTTAGCGCGGGACGATCAGCCCCCGCATTTT. Its protein is CASSLARDDQPPHF.

V is TRBV7-8 and J is TRBJ2-1, with D unclear. Germline-derived CDR1 and CDR2 are SGHVS and FQNEAQ. The CDR3 covers 15 residues. V lost 1 base and J lost 2, with 9 bases in between. This CDR3 reads CASSLVGVAYNEQFF. The CDR3 DNA reads as TGTGCCAGCAGCTTAGTTGGGGTCGCCTACAATGAGCAGTTCTTC.

About this clonotype: This clone may be a read error of a much larger clone one base away. The chain employs TRBV4-1 and TRBJ1-2; no definite D call. The CDR3 is 12 amino acids. Trimming cost V 8 bases and J 7 bases, with 14 bases left between them. In germline, CDR1 is MGHRA, CDR2 YSYEKL. For the CDR3, the DNA is TGCGCCAGCCGGTCTCCAGTGCTTGGCTACACCTTC. Translated: CASRSPVLGYTF.

The sample holds many counts of this clonotype. The chain has TRBV5-5 and TRBJ2-3, with D unresolved. The V end lost 0 bases, the J end lost 0 bases, and 14 bases lay between the germline ends. Germline CDR1 reads SGHKS; CDR2 reads YYEKEE (reference sequence). The CDR3 sequence is 17 residues long. CDR3 amino acids: CASSLASWRSSTDTQYF. DNA for the CDR3: TGTGCCAGCAGCTTGGCTTCCTGGCGGTCTAGCACAGATACGCAGTATTTT.

In regard to this clonotype: This may be a read error, as it is one base from a much larger clone. The chain joins TRBV20-1 to TRBJ2-7; no clear D gene. The CDR3 covers 13 residues. From germline, CDR1 is DFQATT and CDR2 SNEGSKA (reference sequence). CDR3 sequence: CSASLGLPYKQYF. The DNA for the CDR3 is TGCAGTGCTAGTTTGGGGTTACCCTACAAGCAGTACTTC.

This clonotype has at least ten counts. The chain uses TRBV6-2 or TRBV6-3 and TRBJ2-5; tentative D call: TRBD2 (5 bases). Per the germline V gene, CDR1 is MNHEY and CDR2 is SVGEGT. This CDR3 has 14 amino acids. Trimming stripped 6 bases from V and 0 bases from J, with 11 bases between. The DNA for the CDR3 is TGTGCCAGCAGAAATAGCGAGTACCAAGAGACCCAGTACTTC. As protein: CASRNSEYQETQYF.

This clonotype was recorded a few times. This chain links TRBV9 with TRBJ2-3; 10 positions match TRBD2. CDR3 length: 16 residues. Unmatched junction bases numbered 7, after V lost 2 bases and J lost 4 bases. From germline, CDR1 is SGDLS and CDR2 YYNGEE. For the CDR3, the DNA is TGTGCCAGCAGCGTTACTAGCGGGATTGAGGCAGATACGCAGTATTTT. This sequence encodes CASSVTSGIEADTQYF.

This clonotype was seen many times. The chain links TRBV9 to TRBJ2-2; tentatively, D is TRBD1 (6 bases). CDR3 length equals 16 residues. V lost 0 bases, J lost 6 bases, and 15 bases lay in between. Looked up from germline, CDR1 is SGDLS and CDR2 is YYNGEE. The CDR3 DNA is TGTGCCAGCAGCGTAGCTCCTGAGGGGGACGCCGGGGAGCTGTTTTTT. Translated, it gives CASSVAPEGDAGELFF.

Comment on this clonotype: One end of the junction varies from germline; a read error may be responsible. This sequence joins TRBV13 and TRBJ2-7, with D unresolved. Looked up from germline, CDR1 is PRHDT and CDR2 is FYEKMQ (reference sequence). The CDR3 is 14 amino acids. The CDR3 spells CASSLAYASYEQCF. CDR3 coding DNA: TGTGCCAGCAGCTTAGCCTACGCCAGCTACGAGCAGTGCTTC.

J is TRBJ2-7 and V is TRBV20-1; 7 bases align to TRBD2. The CDR3 spans 14 residues. Germline lookup yields CDR1 DFQATT and CDR2 SNEGSKA (reference sequence). The J segment lost 5 bases and the V segment lost 0 bases, leaving 7 bases of the junction unmatched. The CDR3 sequence is CSARDKTSLHEQYF. CDR3 nucleotide sequence: TGCAGTGCTAGAGATAAGACTAGCCTCCACGAGCAGTACTTC.

Of note for this clonotype: This may be a read error: a much more frequent sequence differs by one nucleotide. The gene calls are TRBV11-2 and TRBJ2-3, with D perhaps matching TRBD2 (6 bases). Germline CDR1 and CDR2: SGHAT and FQNNGV. This CDR3 spans 15 amino acids. The CDR3 loop is CASSLLAISTDTQCF. CDR3 sequence (DNA): TGTGCCAGCAGCTTACTAGCGATTAGCACAGATACGCAGTGTTTT.

This clonotype was observed a few times. The rearrangement joins TRBV6-5 to TRBJ2-7, with D tentatively TRBD1 (6 bases). CDR1 is MNHEY and CDR2 is SVGAGI in the germline V gene. The CDR3 spans 14 residues. V was cut by 2 bases and J by 3 bases, with 11 bases left in between. The CDR3 region has the DNA TGTGCCAGCAGTTACCGGACAGACCTCTACGAGCAGTACTTC. Translated: CASSYRTDLYEQYF.

Ten or more counts support this clonotype. V usage is TRBV12-3 or TRBV12-4 and J usage is TRBJ2-2; no clear D. This CDR3 contains 12 residues. V was trimmed by 6 bases and J by 6 bases, leaving 8 bases between them. The chain's CDR3 is CASRSDAGELFF. Here the CDR3 DNA reads TGTGCCAGCAGGTCGGATGCCGGGGAGCTGTTTTTT.

This clonotype was seen at least ten times. J is TRBJ2-7 and V is TRBV27; perhaps D is TRBD1 or TRBD2 (6 bases each). CDR1 and CDR2 from the germline V gene are MNHEY and SMNVEV (reference sequence). CDR3 length: 15 residues. Trimming stripped 2 bases from V and 2 bases from J, with 13 bases between. This chain's CDR3 is CASSLVGGYTYEQYF. The CDR3 nucleotides are TGTGCCAGCAGTTTAGTAGGGGGGTACACCTACGAGCAGTACTTC.

V and J are TRBV5-1 and TRBJ2-7, with a possible D match to TRBD2 (5 bases). Trimming took off 4 bases at V and 5 bases at J, with 10 bases between the two ends. From germline, CDR1 is SGHRS and CDR2 YFSETQ. The CDR3 totals 12 residues. This chain's CDR3 is CASSPLSDEQYF. In DNA, the CDR3 is TGCGCCAGCAGCCCTCTTAGCGACGAGCAGTACTTC. The complete variable domain, with remaining parts taken from reference TRBV5-1 and TRBJ2-7, reads KAGVTQTPRYLIKTRGQQVTLSCSPISGHRSVSWYQQTPGQGLQFLFEYFSETQRNKGNFPGRFSGRQFSNSRSEMNVSTLELGDSALYLCASSPLSDEQYFGPGTRLTVT.

A single count supports this clonotype. A much larger clone lies a single base off, so this may be a read error. Here the CDR3 omits its conserved ending phenylalanine or tryptophan, so a read error is the likely source. The rearrangement links TRBV5-4 to TRBJ2-7, with TRBD2 matching over 7 bases. V lost 4 bases to trimming and J lost 3 bases; unmatched junction nucleotides: 7. CDR3 length: 14 residues. Germline V gives CDR1 SGHNT, CDR2 YYREEE (reference sequence). For the CDR3, the DNA is TGTGCCAGCAGCCCTGGCGGGAGTTTCTACGAGCAGTACTCC. The encoded protein is CASSPGGSFYEQYS.

At least ten counts were recorded for this clonotype. The chain couples TRBV28 to TRBJ1-3; possible D gene TRBD1, 6 bases. The CDR3 consists of 15 residues. V dropped 2 bases and J dropped 0 bases, with 8 bases sitting between them. Germline V gene lookup returns CDR1 MDHEN and CDR2 SYDVKM. CDR3 in DNA: TGTGCCAGCAGTTTAGACAGGAGCTCTGGAAACACCATATATTTT. Encoded protein: CASSLDRSSGNTIYF.

In the case of this clonotype: This could be a read error, since a much larger clone is one nucleotide away. This rearrangement joins TRBV29-1 to TRBJ2-6, with D perhaps assigned TRBD1 or TRBD2 (5 bases each). There are 14 residues in the CDR3. Germline lookup yields CDR1 SQVTM and CDR2 ANQGSEA. The CDR3 DNA follows: TGCAGCGTTGACGAGGGGCACGGGGCCAACGTCCCGACTTTC. Protein sequence: CSVDEGHGANVPTF.

This clonotype was detected once. Possible read error: a much larger clone is one base away. V is TRBV5-1 and J is TRBJ2-5; D uncertain. The CDR3 sequence is 14 residues long. Germline V gene sequence: CDR1 SGHRS, CDR2 YFSETQ. The DNA for the CDR3 is TGCGCCAGCAGCTTCGGCAATTACCAAGAGGCCCAGTACTTC. Translating gives CASSFGNYQEAQYF.

Many counts were recorded for this clonotype. V and J are TRBV9 and TRBJ2-6; D could derive from TRBD1 or TRBD2 (5 bases each). The CDR3 runs 18 residues. The ends were cut back, 2 bases at V and 0 bases at J, with 15 bases in the middle. CDR1 is SGDLS, CDR2 YYNGEE, per germline. CDR3 sequence: CASSVDSWDLSGANVLTF. The DNA of the CDR3 is TGTGCCAGCAGCGTGGATTCTTGGGACCTCTCTGGGGCCAACGTCCTGACTTTC.

The chain recombines TRBV6-2 or TRBV6-3 with TRBJ1-1; D gene ambiguous. V lost 2 bases to trimming and J lost 4 bases, with 11 bases between them. The CDR3 is 14 residues long. Per germline, CDR1 MNHEY and CDR2 SVGEGT. CDR3 protein: CASSYVWFSTEAFF. The DNA for the CDR3 is TGTGCCAGCAGTTACGTGTGGTTTAGCACTGAAGCTTTCTTT.

The table lists this clonotype with a few counts. This chain joins TRBV5-1 and TRBJ2-7; 8 bases are a match to TRBD2. Germline V gene sequence: CDR1 SGHRS, CDR2 YFSETQ. V lost 0 bases to trimming and J lost 4 bases; unmatched junction nucleotides: 3. This CDR3 contains 14 residues. In nucleotides, the CDR3 is TGCGCCAGCAGCTTGGCGGGACTAGGGTACGAGCAGTACTTC. Translated: CASSLAGLGYEQYF.

Comment on this clonotype: Given a much more abundant clone one base away, this may be a read error. Because the CDR3 is missing its conserved closing phenylalanine or tryptophan, this is likely a read error. Here the CDR3 reads CASSIVGRMDIQYL. As DNA, the CDR3 is TGTGCCAGCAGCATCGTGGGCCGGATGGACATTCAGTACCTC. The V call is TRBV6-2 or TRBV6-3, the J call TRBJ2-4, with D unclear. The CDR3 is made up of 14 amino acids. Germline lookup yields CDR1 MNHEY and CDR2 SVGEGT. Deletions cut 6 bases from V and 8 bases from J, with 17 bases between.

This clonotype was counted a few times. This chain's CDR3 is CASTRVGTGGSGANVLTF. The CDR3 coding sequence is TGTGCCAGCACCCGAGTTGGGACAGGGGGCTCTGGGGCCAACGTCCTGACTTTC. The chain employs TRBV7-2 and TRBJ2-6; 11 positions agree with TRBD1. The CDR3 consists of 18 residues. J lost 0 bases, V lost 7 bases, and 8 bases had no gene match. Per germline, CDR1 SGHTA and CDR2 FQGNSA.

V and J are TRBV7-8 and TRBJ2-1, with a weak D call TRBD2 (7 bases). V was cut by 6 bases and J by 5 bases, with 17 bases left in between. Per germline, CDR1 SGHVS and CDR2 FQNEAQ. The CDR3 consists of 15 residues. The chain's CDR3 is CASRVWGGSHNEQFF. The DNA of the CDR3 is TGTGCCAGCAGAGTATGGGGGGGCAGTCACAATGAGCAGTTCTTC. Variable domain in full (rest from reference TRBV7-8 and TRBJ2-1): GAGVSQSPRYKVAKRGQDVALRCDPISGHVSLFWYQQALGQGPEFLTYFQNEAQLDKSGLPSDRFFAERPEGSVSTLKIQRTQQEDSAVYLCASRVWGGSHNEQFFGPGTRLTVL.

This clonotype was detected a few times. The rearrangement links TRBV27 to TRBJ2-6; D is undetermined. The CDR3 spans 16 residues. V was trimmed by 3 bases and J by 0 bases, leaving 9 bases between them. Germline values: CDR1 MNHEY, CDR2 SMNVEV (reference sequence). CDR3 loop: CASSFSSLSGANVLTF. The CDR3 DNA reads TGTGCCAGCAGTTTCTCATCACTCTCTGGGGCCAACGTCCTGACTTTC.

Many counts were recorded for this clonotype. The V gene is TRBV7-9, the J gene TRBJ2-3, with D unresolved. Germline lookup yields CDR1 SEHNR and CDR2 FQNEAQ (reference sequence). CDR3 size: 15 residues. V gave up 5 bases and J gave up 2 bases, with 14 bases separating them. The CDR3 bases are TGTGCCAGCAGCCACCCCGACAAATACACAGATACGCAGTATTTT. Amino acids: CASSHPDKYTDTQYF. Together with reference TRBV7-9 and TRBJ2-3, the CDR3 gives the full variable domain: DTGVSQNPRHKITKRGQNVTFRCDPISEHNRLYWYRQTLGQGPEFLTYFQNEAQLEKSRLLSDRFSAERPKGSFSTLEIQRTEQGDSAMYLCASSHPDKYTDTQYFGPGTRLTVL.